The 24 T cell receptor beta chains listed next were all sequenced from one sample in a study of T cell responses to AZD1222 COVID-19 vaccine. Method: immunoSEQ multiplex PCR; TCRdb's copy keeps in-frame clones and lacks some. The sample has more than 110,000 clones, 80% to 95% seen once; the top ten hold 5%. This specimen consisted of peripheral blood, obtained on day 0 of AZD1222 vaccination. These receptors all stem from an adult in good health.

The J gene is TRBJ1-2, the V gene TRBV29-1; D not resolved. The CDR3 is made up of 11 amino acids. V was pared by 4 bases and J by 4 bases, with 7 bases between. Germline loops: CDR1 SQVTM, CDR2 ANQGSEA. The CDR3: CSVVGVYGYTF. CDR3 sequence (DNA): TGCAGCGTTGTCGGTGTCTATGGCTACACCTTC.

This sequence joins TRBV7-9 and TRBJ1-2; D is perhaps TRBD1 (6 bases). The CDR3 extends over 13 amino acids. In germline, CDR1 is SEHNR, CDR2 FQNEAQ (reference sequence). The V and J ends lost 5 bases and 4 bases respectively, with 11 bases between them. The CDR3 nucleotides are TGTGCCAGCAGCGACACAGGGATCTATGGCTACACCTTC. Translating gives CASSDTGIYGYTF.

This clone was detected only a few times. The chain recombines TRBV5-4 with TRBJ1-1; 7 positions agree with TRBD1. CDR3 size: 14 residues. The V and J ends lost 6 bases and 1 base, in that order; junction bases with no gene match: 6. Germline V lookup: CDR1 SGHNT, CDR2 YYREEE (reference sequence). The CDR3 nucleotides are TGTGCCAGCACCTCCGGGACAGCGAACACTGAAGCTTTCTTT. This translates into CASTSGTANTEAFF.

Written as DNA, the CDR3 is TGTGCCAGCAGCTCCCAGGGGGGCAATCAGCCCCAGCATTTT. The encoded protein is CASSSQGGNQPQHF. The rearrangement joins TRBV6-2 or TRBV6-3 to TRBJ1-5; TRBD1 agrees at 7 bases. The trim removed 6 bases at V and 2 bases at J, leaving 4 bases unmatched. Germline V gene data show CDR1 as MNHEY and CDR2 as SVGEGT. The CDR3 spans 14 residues.

This chain uses TRBV7-9 with TRBJ2-1; D is undetermined. The length of the CDR3 is 12 residues. Trimming shortened V by 2 bases and J by 9 bases, and 8 bases separated the two germline ends. Per germline, CDR1 SEHNR and CDR2 FQNEAQ (reference sequence). DNA of the CDR3: TGTGCCAGCAGCTTAATCCCGGGTGAGCAGTTCTTC. Translating it yields CASSLIPGEQFF.

V gene TRBV5-1 combines with J gene TRBJ2-5; perhaps TRBD1 as D (6 bases). The CDR3 covers 15 residues. The germline gives CDR1 SGHRS, CDR2 YFSETQ. Trimming took off 2 bases at V and 1 base at J, with 12 bases between the two ends. This CDR3 reads CASSLGQLGQETQYF. The CDR3 coding sequence is TGCGCCAGCAGCTTAGGACAGTTGGGCCAAGAGACCCAGTACTTC.

As to this clone: The same CDR3 also results from other DNA sequences found in this sample. V usage is TRBV28 and J usage is TRBJ1-2; D is unresolved. CDR1 is MDHEN, CDR2 SYDVKM, per germline. The CDR3 is 11 amino acids. V gave up 4 bases and J gave up 4 bases, with 4 bases separating them. As DNA, the CDR3 is TGTGCCAGCAGTTCGGTCTATGGCTACACCTTC. Encoded protein: CASSSVYGYTF.

This chain uses TRBV19 with TRBJ1-1; D possibly corresponds to TRBD1 (5 bases). The V end was cut by 5 bases, the J end by 4 bases, with 20 bases between. This CDR3 comprises 16 residues. From germline, CDR1 is LNHDA and CDR2 SQIVND (reference sequence). Written as DNA, the CDR3 is TGTGCCAGTAGTTCTCGTAAGACAGCCTGGGGCACTGAAGCTTTCTTT. Translation: CASSSRKTAWGTEAFF.

The chain couples TRBV3-1 (or the pseudogene TRBV3-2) to TRBJ1-1, with D uncertain. The germline V gene encodes CDR1 LGHDT and CDR2 YNNKEL (reference sequence). Trimming stripped 5 bases from V and 0 bases from J, with 10 bases between. The CDR3 spans 14 residues. For the CDR3, the DNA is TGTGCCAGCAGCACAAACATCATGAACACTGAAGCTTTCTTT. As protein: CASSTNIMNTEAFF.

This chain links TRBV7-8 with TRBJ2-7; D uncertain. V lost 1 base, J lost 2 bases, and 9 bases lay in between. The CDR3 contains 14 residues. CDR1 and CDR2 (germline): SGHVS, FQNEAQ. The CDR3 region is CASSLDELTYEQYF. CDR3 coding DNA: TGTGCCAGCAGCTTAGATGAGCTCACCTACGAGCAGTACTTC.

The rearrangement links TRBV24-1 to TRBJ2-3; possible D gene TRBD1, 5 bases. With 2 bases removed from V and 6 bases from J, the gap between germline ends came to 11 bases. Germline CDR1 reads KGHDR; CDR2 reads SFDVKD. The CDR3 loop spans 14 amino acids. CDR3 protein: CATSDSRQGDTQYF. In DNA, the CDR3 is TGTGCCACCAGTGATTCACGGCAGGGTGATACGCAGTATTTT.

The rearrangement links TRBV24-1 to TRBJ2-1; 12 bases map to TRBD2. Germline V lookup: CDR1 KGHDR, CDR2 SFDVKD. Trimming removed 9 bases from V and 1 base from J; junction bases left unmatched: 15. The length of the CDR3 is 19 residues. CDR3 nucleotides: TGTGCCACCTCTACGGGGGGGCTGACTAGCGGGGGTTCCTACAATGAGCAGTTCTTC. Its translation is CATSTGGLTSGGSYNEQFF.

The chain carries TRBV6-5 and TRBJ1-2, with a tentative D call TRBD1 (6 bases). V dropped 8 bases and J dropped 2 bases, with 12 bases sitting between them. This CDR3 is 13 amino acids long. Looked up from germline, CDR1 is MNHEY and CDR2 is SVGAGI. The CDR3 here is CASSGAPNYGYTF. In nucleotides, the CDR3 is TGTGCCAGCTCGGGGGCCCCAAACTATGGCTACACCTTC.

V is TRBV9 and J is TRBJ1-1; no clear D. The V gene lost 4 bases and the J gene lost 1 base, with 8 bases spanning the gap. CDR1 is SGDLS and CDR2 is YYNGEE in the germline V gene. The CDR3 is made up of 13 amino acids. The CDR3 region is CASSLPWNTEAFF. The DNA for the CDR3 is TGTGCCAGCAGCCTCCCGTGGAACACTGAAGCTTTCTTT.

The CDR3: CASSTTNYGYTF. The CDR3 DNA follows: TGTGCCAGCAGTACAACTAACTATGGCTACACCTTC. The rearrangement uses TRBV28 and TRBJ1-2, with D uncertain. V lost 5 bases, J lost 0 bases, and 4 bases lay in between. The V gene's germline CDR1 is MDHEN and CDR2 SYDVKM. The CDR3 spans 12 residues.

This clone appeared a single time. V and J are TRBV2 and TRBJ2-4; unclear D gene. Trimming removed 4 bases at V and 0 bases at J, with 16 bases between. This CDR3 contains 17 residues. The germline gives CDR1 SNHLY, CDR2 FYNNEI. The CDR3 DNA sequence: TGTGCCAGCAGTGCCCGAGAGTCCCCCCTAGCCAAAAACATTCAGTACTTC. Its translation: CASSARESPLAKNIQYF.

This clone has more than one count but fewer than ten. V and J are TRBV28 and TRBJ2-3, with 8 bases matching TRBD2. This CDR3 region has 14 residues. Trimming removed 7 bases from V and 2 bases from J; junction bases left unmatched: 5. Looked up from germline, CDR1 is MDHEN and CDR2 is SYDVKM. CDR3 bases: TGTGCCAGCAAGGGTAGCGGGACCACAGATACGCAGTATTTT. This encodes CASKGSGTTDTQYF.

The chain carries TRBV28 and TRBJ2-3; TRBD2 aligns across 15 bases. The V segment lost 6 bases and the J segment 6 bases; nucleotides outside the gene matches: 10. Germline V gives CDR1 MDHEN, CDR2 SYDVKM. The length of the CDR3 is 17 residues. The CDR3 loop reads CASSAPGTSGRLDTQYF. CDR3 bases: TGTGCCAGCAGCGCCCCAGGGACTAGCGGGAGGTTGGATACGCAGTATTTT.

The chain links TRBV9 to TRBJ2-7; possible D gene TRBD2, 6 bases. This CDR3 contains 15 residues. The germline V and J ends were trimmed by 4 bases and 5 bases, with 19 bases remaining between them. Germline loops: CDR1 SGDLS, CDR2 YYNGEE. CDR3 sequence reads: CASSSRLGRLNEQYF. CDR3 DNA sequence: TGTGCCAGCAGCTCCCGACTAGGTAGGCTTAACGAGCAGTACTTC.

The chain couples TRBV6-5 to TRBJ2-1; possibly TRBD2 for D (6 bases). Trimming pared 6 bases from V and 14 bases from J, leaving 23 bases between. The V gene's germline CDR1 is MNHEY and CDR2 SVGAGI. The CDR3 has 14 amino acids. The CDR3 DNA reads TGTGCCAGCAGAAATCCCGAAGGAGGGAACCCCGAGTTCTTC. It codes for CASRNPEGGNPEFF.

The rearrangement links TRBV3-1 (or the pseudogene TRBV3-2) to TRBJ2-3, with 9 bases aligning to TRBD2. The V segment lost 4 bases and the J segment 3 bases; nucleotides outside the gene matches: 14. The CDR3 runs 18 residues. CDR1 is LGHDT and CDR2 is YNNKEL in the germline V gene (reference sequence). CDR3 sequence reads: CASSRPLSGRLSTDTQYF. CDR3 nucleotides: TGTGCCAGCAGCCGTCCTCTAAGCGGGAGGTTAAGTACAGATACGCAGTATTTT.

V and J are TRBV2 and TRBJ2-3; D is undetermined. Deletions cut 6 bases from V and 2 bases from J, with 3 bases between. The CDR3 has 11 amino acids. Germline assignment: CDR1 SNHLY and CDR2 FYNNEI. CDR3 residues: CASRNTDTQYF. The CDR3 DNA reads as TGTGCCAGCAGGAACACAGATACGCAGTATTTT. The whole variable domain, remainder taken from reference TRBV2 and TRBJ2-3, is EPEVTQTPSHQVTQMGQEVILRCVPISNHLYFYWYRQILGQKVEFLVSFYNNEISEKSEIFDDQFSVERPDGSNFTLKIRSTKLEDSAMYFCASRNTDTQYFGPGTRLTVL.

The rearrangement joins TRBV9 to TRBJ2-1; possibly TRBD1 for D (6 bases). The V gene's germline CDR1 is SGDLS and CDR2 YYNGEE. The CDR3 loop spans 13 amino acids. V was cut by 7 bases and J by 7 bases, with 15 bases left in between. Here the CDR3 DNA reads TGTGCCAGCGGTTCGACAGGATCTAATGAGCAGTTCTTC. This gives the protein CASGSTGSNEQFF.

The chain recombines TRBV5-8 with TRBJ1-2; a possible D gene is TRBD1 (5 bases). Between the trimmed V and J ends, which lost 0 bases and 0 bases, there was a span of 12 bases. In germline, CDR1 is SGHTS, CDR2 YDEGEE. The CDR3 covers 16 residues. As DNA, the CDR3 is TGTGCCAGCAGCTTGGGAGGGACGTGGTCTAACTATGGCTACACCTTC. This encodes CASSLGGTWSNYGYTF.